This entry features one TCR beta chain sequence. Its binding antigen is unknown. No much larger clone exists at a distance of one base, and base qualities are not known. CDR1 and CDR2, per the germline V gene, are SGHRS and YFSETQ. The CDR3 starts with the cysteine, ends with the phenylalanine, and has 17 residues. The retained sequence is limited to the CDR3, 51 bases, with the frame set at the first base. Germline trimming: 4 bases from V, 1 base from J; junction bases outside gene matches: 5. In the prospective study, participants were 18 to 89 years old, resided in fewer than 25 geographic areas of the United States, and were enrolled through a virtual design. To assign participants to cohorts, the prospective study relied on clinical history that participants themselves reported in a screening survey and a study questionnaire. Recovered participants in ImmuneRACE Cohort 3 were defined by two consecutive negative NP/OP PCR tests, clearance by a healthcare professional, or resolution of symptoms. In the prospective study, mobile phlebotomists collected whole blood, serum and a nasopharyngeal or oropharyngeal swab from each participant. Prospective study participants could optionally give additional blood draws and questionnaires over an approximately two-month period. Blood samples from the prospective study were shipped frozen or at room temperature prior to DNA extraction.

The sample is drawn from a study of blood T cell repertoires in COVID-19 (TCRdb year 2020). A note on the overall study: Samples covering the acute and convalescent phases of COVID-19 were provided by collaborators in the United States, Italy and Spain. The prospective study material was composed of cDNA or gDNA derived from T cells, B-cell-depleted T cells, or PBMCs. Deeply sampled blood TCRbeta repertoires from subjects exposed to, actively infected with, or recovered from COVID-19 were included in the dataset. A freely available public database, intended as a resource for researchers studying the immune response to SARS-CoV-2, is where the repertoires were released. Samples were obtained from the ongoing ImmuneRACE study (first 160 participants) and from approximately 1,200 subjects provided by 6 global collaborators. Sample metadata almost always included a de-identified subject ID, COVID-19 status, age in years and sex. Where HLA class I and class II types were available, the types were taken from metadata supplied by the sample provider, not from assay-based typing. The investigation overall reported the following: The amount of clinical and demographic metadata varied by source and participant and was provided uncurated.

TCRbeta CDR3 regions were amplified from genomic DNA using the immunoSEQ Assay, a bias-controlled multiplex PCR. The original pipeline was this. The number of nucleated cells in each sample was estimated by amplification of reference gene primers within the assay. To quantify the absolute abundance of each unique TCRbeta CDR3 rearrangement, sequence reads were collapsed and filtered. Productive Simpson clonality was computed per sample as the square root of Simpson's diversity index over productive rearrangements. Not all clones reach the TCRdb copy of this immuneACCESS table, which keeps in-frame sequences only. Checked studies attribute under half of the gap to unresolved V genes and leave the rest unexplained. That table supplies the V and J calls and clone size; D and trimming were determined from the DNA. The table for this sample lists about 190,000 clones; approximately 84% of them were counted only once. 3.2% of the sample rests with the top ten.

The V gene is TRBV5-1 and the J gene is TRBJ2-2, with 12 middle bases fitting TRBD2. Sequencing was done on a sample of PBMCs or T cells enriched from blood (not recorded which). The source of this sequence is a young woman who had recovered from COVID-19. CDR3 loop: CASSVKTSGGNTGELFF. The nucleotide sequence reads as follows: TGCGCCAGCAGCGTCAAGACTAGCGGGGGGAACACCGGGGAGCTGTTTTTT.